The 5 T cell receptor beta chains given below trace back to one sample, sequenced in a study of blood T cell repertoires in COVID-19 (dated by TCRdb to the early 2020s). Library preparation used the immunoSEQ multiplex PCR assay. Imported from immuneACCESS, the table was reduced by TCRdb to in-frame sequences with V and J called. These copies leave out some clones; in studies compared against another copy, an unresolved V gene accounts for under half, and the cause of the remainder is not known. The sample contains 60,000 to 75,000 clones, roughly 89% of them found a single time. The ten largest clones represent approximately 20% of the sample. Sequencing used peripheral blood. These receptors were taken from a woman older than 75 with acute or convalescent COVID-19.

The chain joins TRBV6-5 to TRBJ1-5; 7 bases agree with TRBD1. The germline CDR1 and CDR2 sequences are MNHEY and SVGAGI. V was clipped by 5 bases and J by 5 bases; unmatched bases: 3. CDR3 length equals 13 residues. Here the CDR3 DNA reads TGTGCCAGCAGTCCCAGGGGGGATCAGCCCCAGCATTTT. This codes for CASSPRGDQPQHF.

This clone has just one count. This rearrangement joins TRBV4-3 to TRBJ2-7, with 7 bases aligning to TRBD1. The V and J ends lost 1 base and 3 bases, in that order; junction bases with no gene match: 12. The CDR3 sequence is 17 residues long. Looked up from germline, CDR1 is LGHNA and CDR2 is YSLEER. As DNA, the CDR3 is TGCGCCAGCAGCCAAGTGATAAGGGACAGTAGATACTACGAGCAGTACTTC. It is translated as CASSQVIRDSRYYEQYF.

Comment on this clone: Compared with germline, one end of the junction differs, possibly owing to a read error. V and J are TRBV6-1 and TRBJ1-5; TRBD1 might be the D (6 bases). The CDR3 length is 18 residues. Germline V CDR1 and CDR2: MNHNS, SASEGT. CDR3 protein: CAGSERALQGGSNQPQHF. For the CDR3, the DNA is TGTGCCGGCAGTGAAAGGGCCCTACAGGGAGGGAGCAATCAGCCCCAGCATTTT.

The chain joins TRBV7-9 to TRBJ2-1; 9 nucleotides match TRBD2. V shed 2 bases, J shed 3 bases, and the junction held 2 bases outside the gene matches. CDR1 and CDR2 from the germline V gene are SEHNR and FQNEAQ (reference sequence). The CDR3 has 15 residues. The DNA for the CDR3 is TGTGCCAGCAGCTTAAGACTAGCGGACTACAATGAGCAGTTCTTC. Protein sequence: CASSLRLADYNEQFF.

The chain links TRBV10-3 to TRBJ1-1; maybe TRBD1 (5 bases). The germline V gene encodes CDR1 ENHRY and CDR2 SYGVKD. This CDR3 is 14 amino acids long. V was shortened by 2 bases and J by 1 base, with 8 bases between the two germline ends. The DNA of the CDR3 is TGTGCCATCAGTGAGGGGGGGACGAACACTGAAGCTTTCTTT. This sequence encodes CAISEGGTNTEAFF.